The clone carrying this TCR beta chain was seen a few times. The target antigen is unknown. Peripheral blood genomic DNA, not sorted cells or RNA, was the template. CDR3 size: 15 residues. The V and J ends lost 2 bases and 4 bases respectively, with 15 bases between them. Germline V gene sequence: CDR1 MNHEY, CDR2 SVGAGI. Rearranged V-D-J TRB sequences were amplified with a mixed TRB-A/B primer pool. TCRdb re-derived calls from the multiplex PCR reads in MiXCR, one entry per CDR3 protein. This sample yields about 9,800 distinct CDR3 sequences, of which over 35% are seen a single time; over 9.5% belongs to the top ten. The sample is drawn from a study of T cell repertoires in aging, cancer and after chemotherapy. Study-level results: Median generation probability rose over the chemotherapy interval in each cancer cohort, suggesting rebound thymic output. Compared with age-matched healthy donors, untreated hematological or solid cancer patients showed higher blood TCR clonality. In healthy donors, age-related TCR diversity loss mainly reflected lost richness.

The chain has TRBV6-5 and TRBJ2-7; D remains ambiguous. The clonotype comes from a human donor in good health. Sequenced material: blood. The CDR3 DNA is TGTGCCAGCAGTTACGTTACGGGCCCAGGATACGAGCAGTACTTC. As protein: CASSYVTGPGYEQYF.